This T cell receptor beta chain is from a study of long-term antiretroviral therapy in people with HIV. Every one of the donors gave at least one pre-ART PBMC sample and at least two post-ART PBMC samples. Participants who had HIV were, without exception, treated in the United States. Version v3.0 of the immunoSEQ assay ran at survey level. Per-sample sequencing targets were roughly 40,000-50,000 T-cell genomes. Repertoires were generated with immunoSEQ multiplex PCR, while TCRdb's copy carries only in-frame clones and drops some. The data contain about 25,000 clones, 70% to 80% of them singletons. Trimming cost V 0 bases and J 10 bases, with 8 bases left between them. The germline gives CDR1 SGHNT, CDR2 YYREEE (reference sequence). There are 12 residues in the CDR3. Findings and caveats of the study: Blood collection from about 2003 to 2018 possibly occurred under older ART regimens.

Remarks on this clone: What it binds is unknown.

The sequenced sample was unsorted PBMCs, obtained 1.2 years after starting antiretroviral therapy. This chain connects TRBV5-4 to TRBJ2-1; TRBD1 might be the D (6 bases). This clonotype originated in a woman aged 40-49 years with HIV. The CDR3 spells CASSLDRVEQFF. Here the CDR3 DNA reads TGTGCCAGCAGCTTGGACAGGGTCGAGCAGTTCTTC.